The rows below give T cell receptor beta chains drawn from one sample of a study of siplizumab effects on memory and regulatory T cells. The repertoire was sequenced with immunoSEQ multiplex PCR; TCRdb's copy has only in-frame clones and lacks some. The sample consists of around 100,000 clones, around 90% of them appearing once. Sequencing was performed on CD4+ T cells sorted from blood. The receptors originated from a human donor in good health. Each CDR3 is given with its conserved first and last residue. Fields, in order: J gene, clone size, CDR3 length, D gene, V gene, CDR3 DNA, CDR3 protein. The D gene is left open where the match is weak. Not every row has a clone size; where given, it reads once, few, many or a size class.

>TRBJ1-2|.|14|.|TRBV18
TGTGCCAGCTCACCGGCAGACGCCAACTATGGCTACACCTTC
CASSPADANYGYTF
>TRBJ2-5|.|17|.|TRBV11-1
TGTGCCAGCAGCTTAGGGGTACCTCTAGTGGGTGTAGAGACCCAGTACTTC
CASSLGVPLVGVETQYF
>TRBJ2-7|.|15|.|TRBV28
TGTGCCAGCAGGGGTAGTCGGGCGGGGTCCTACGAGCAGTACTTC
CASRGSRAGSYEQYF
>TRBJ1-5|.|12|.|TRBV2
TGTGCCAGCAGACGAGACAATCAGCCCCAGCATTTT
CASRRDNQPQHF
>TRBJ2-3|.|15|.|TRBV6-6
TGTGCCAGCAGTTACCCGACAGGATCCACAGATACGCAGTATTTT
CASSYPTGSTDTQYF
>TRBJ1-4|.|13|.|TRBV5-6
TGTGCCAGCAGCCCCGAACATGGGGGAAAACTGTTTTTT
CASSPEHGGKLFF
>TRBJ2-7|.|14|.|TRBV7-9
TGTGCCAGCAGCTTAGAGGGGGGCCCCTACGAGCAGTACTTC
CASSLEGGPYEQYF
>TRBJ1-1|.|13|.|TRBV6-5
TGTGCCAGCAGCTTAACAGAAGCCACTGAAGCTTTCTTT
CASSLTEATEAFF
>TRBJ1-2|.|13|.|TRBV7-2
TGTGCCAGCAGCCAAGGGGTTCCTCAGGGCTACACCTTC
CASSQGVPQGYTF
>TRBJ1-5|.|13|.|TRBV6-1
TGTGCCAGCAGCCTACAGGGTTTTCAGCCCCAGCATTTT
CASSLQGFQPQHF
>TRBJ2-7|.|12|TRBD1|TRBV19
TGTGCCAGCCGGGACAGGATCTACGAGCAGTACTTC
CASRDRIYEQYF
>TRBJ2-1|.|13|.|TRBV6-5
TGTGCCAGCAGTTACCATAGCGGCAATGAGCAGTTCTTC
CASSYHSGNEQFF
>TRBJ2-5|.|13|.|TRBV6-5
TGTGCCAGCAGCTACAGGAGGCAAGAGACCCAGTACTTC
CASSYRRQETQYF
>TRBJ2-5|once|13|TRBD2|TRBV6-5
TGTGCCAGCAGCCTGGGACTAGCGTCGACCCAGTACTTC
CASSLGLASTQYF
>TRBJ1-4|.|16|TRBD1|TRBV9
TGTGCCAGCAGCGTGTGGACAGGGGGTTCGGATGAAAAACTGTTTTTT
CASSVWTGGSDEKLFF
>TRBJ2-7|.|14|.|TRBV4-1
TGCGCCAGCAGCACCCCAGGAATCCCTACGGTTCGGTACTTC
CASSTPGIPTVRYF
>TRBJ1-1|.|16|.|TRBV25-1
TGTGCCAGCAGTAAGGGGAGGGGGAGTGGGAACACTGAAGCTTTCTTT
CASSKGRGSGNTEAFF
>TRBJ1-1|.|13|.|TRBV28
TGTGCCAGCATTCCGGGACGGTACACTGAAGCTTTCTTT
CASIPGRYTEAFF
>TRBJ2-3|.|14|.|TRBV28
TGTGCCAGCAGTTTAAGCGGGCGCACAGATACGCAGTATTTT
CASSLSGRTDTQYF
>TRBJ1-4|once|10|TRBD1|TRBV30
TGTGCCGGGGAGGACAGGGGCGCGTTTTTT
CAGEDRGAFF
>TRBJ1-2|.|13|.|TRBV6-5
TGTGCCAGCAGTGAAGGATTAGGCTATGGCTACACCTTC
CASSEGLGYGYTF
>TRBJ2-2|.|15|.|TRBV21-1
TGTGCCAGCATCGACGAGGTAGCGAACACCGGGGAGCTGTTTTTT
CASIDEVANTGELFF
>TRBJ2-3|.|14|.|TRBV19
TGTGCCAGTAGGACCGGGACGGGCACAGATACGCAGTATTTT
CASRTGTGTDTQYF
>TRBJ1-1|.|15|.|TRBV6-6
TGTGCCAGCAGCCCCGGACAGAGAATGAACACTGAAGCTTTCTTT
CASSPGQRMNTEAFF
>TRBJ1-2|.|16|.|TRBV10-3
TGTGCCATCAGTGAGGGGGGTCAGGCGTCTAACTATGGCTACACCTTC
CAISEGGQASNYGYTF
>TRBJ1-6|.|15|.|TRBV6-1
TGTGCCAGCAGTGGGGGGAGCTCCTATAATTCACCCCTCCACTTT
CASSGGSSYNSPLHF
>TRBJ2-5|.|15|.|TRBV7-2
TGTGCCAGCAGCTTAGCGCGGAAGGATCAAGAGACCCAGTACTTC
CASSLARKDQETQYF